The 2 T cell receptor beta chains below were found in one sample sequenced in a study of blood T cell repertoires in COVID-19. The table came from immunoSEQ multiplex PCR; TCRdb's copy has only in-frame clones and leaves some out. In the table there are some 73,000 clones, approximately 85% of which are singletons. What was sequenced was peripheral blood. All receptors come from a man in his fifties with COVID-19, enrolled during active disease.

The rearrangement uses TRBV3-1 (or the pseudogene TRBV3-2) and TRBJ1-6; perhaps TRBD1 as D (5 bases). V was pared by 4 bases and J by 5 bases, with 12 bases between. The CDR3 covers 15 residues. CDR1 LGHDT and CDR2 YNNKEL come from the germline V gene (reference sequence). The CDR3 region is CASSPDTTDNSPLHF. DNA of the CDR3: TGTGCCAGCAGCCCGGACACGACCGATAATTCACCCCTCCACTTT.

This chain joins TRBV30 and TRBJ2-3; a possible D gene is TRBD2 (5 bases). Trimming took 1 base from V and 3 from J, leaving 14 bases between them. The V gene's germline CDR1 is GTSNPN and CDR2 SVGIG (reference sequence). The CDR3 is 15 amino acids. CDR3 DNA: TGTGCCTGGAGTGCCAAAGCGGTAGGGACAGATACGCAGTATTTT. This translates into CAWSAKAVGTDTQYF.